The clone carrying this T cell receptor beta chain was recorded at least ten times. What it recognizes is unknown. The sample is drawn from a study of T cells in Graves' hyperthyroidism and ophthalmopathy. The TCR beta CDR3 regions underwent amplification using RNA transcripts as the source. A set of HTBI primers served as the primers for a first-round RT-PCR of the TCR CDR3. TCRdb reprocessed the multiplex PCR reads via MiXCR and lists one record per CDR3 protein. The top ten hold 7.5% to 8.5% of the sample, which has 500,000 to 750,000 distinct CDR3 sequences, around 45% seen once. Study outcomes and limitations: Ophthalmopathy, as predicted by the model, came a median approximately 5.9 months after the prediction. Blood also contained most expanded thyroid clonotypes above 0.001.

Trimming cost V 2 bases and J 2 bases, with 10 bases left between them. Germline V gene data show CDR1 as MNHNY and CDR2 as SVGAGI (reference sequence). This CDR3 contains 14 residues. Graves' hyperthyroidism was deemed stable absent ophthalmopathy progression within 18 months. Patients aged 18 to 65 with hyperthyroidism were newly diagnosed, with duration under 2 months. This chain uses TRBV6-6 with TRBJ2-7, with D possibly TRBD2 on 6 matching bases. Sequenced material: peripheral blood or thyroid tissue (not recorded which). The origin of this receptor is a woman younger than 30 with Graves' hyperthyroidism. Written as DNA, the CDR3 is TGTGCCAGCAGTTACGGTGGAGGGACCTACGAGCAGTACTTC. Its protein product is CASSYGGGTYEQYF.